The source of this TCR beta chain is a study of blood T cell repertoires in COVID-19. Whole-study context: Acute and convalescent COVID-19 specimens originated in the United States, Italy and Spain. T cells, B-cell-depleted T cells, or PBMCs provided the cDNA or gDNA that served as material.

In the authors' workflow: Counts of nucleated cells, estimated from reference gene primer amplification, were obtained. Some clones are missing from TCRdb's copy, which holds only in-frame ones; the method was immunoSEQ multiplex PCR. The V and J calls and clone size are taken from that table; D and trimming were inferred from the DNA. The sample contains 200,000 or so clones, under 90% of which appear only once. In assigning cohorts, the study relied on participant-reported clinical history. This CDR3 region has 14 residues. V was trimmed by 2 bases and J by 15 bases, leaving 21 bases between them. Germline V lookup: CDR1 SGHKS, CDR2 YYEKEE (reference sequence).

V usage is TRBV5-5 and J usage is TRBJ1-5; D perhaps matches TRBD1 (5 bases). The source material was PBMCs or T cells enriched from blood (not recorded which). This TCR derives from a woman aged 45-59 years who had been exposed to COVID-19. Here the CDR3 DNA reads TGTGCCAGCAGCTTAACTCTTGACAGCTATACTTGGCATTTT. Protein product: CASSLTLDSYTWHF.